The 14 T cell receptor beta chains given below trace back to one sample, sequenced in a study of T cell responses to AZD1222 COVID-19 vaccine (dated by TCRdb to the early 2020s). The sample's time point, from its label and the paper: about 28 days (+/-7) after the second vaccine dose. Library generation was performed with the immunoSEQ multiplex PCR assay. In its TCRdb copy, this immuneACCESS table keeps in-frame sequences only and misses some clones. Where compared with another copy, unresolved V genes explain less than half of these, and the others have no known cause. The sample data list about 77,000 clones, and roughly 90% of these were observed just once. The ten largest clones take up roughly 4.5% of the sample. Specimen: peripheral blood, collected 28 days after the second AZD1222 dose. The receptors were sampled from an adult who received the AZD1222 COVID-19 vaccine.

The gene calls are TRBV24-1 and TRBJ2-1, with a weak D call TRBD2 (6 bases). Germline CDR1 reads KGHDR; CDR2 reads SFDVKD. V gave up 6 bases and J gave up 8 bases, with 19 bases separating them. CDR3 length: 15 residues. The CDR3 bases are TGTGCCACCAGTACCACTACGGGAGCCGTGGATGAGCAGTTCTTC. Translation: CATSTTTGAVDEQFF.

V usage is TRBV7-3 and J usage is TRBJ1-1; a weak D match, TRBD1 (6 bases). This CDR3 contains 15 residues. Germline CDR1 is SGHTA and CDR2 is FQGTGA. With 4 bases removed from V and 0 bases from J, the gap between germline ends came to 12 bases. CDR3: CASSSSDRLNTEAFF. CDR3 sequence (DNA): TGTGCCAGCAGCTCCTCGGACAGACTGAACACTGAAGCTTTCTTT. The full variable domain, its missing parts supplied by reference TRBV7-3 and TRBJ1-1, is GAGVSQTPSNKVTEKGKYVELRCDPISGHTALYWYRQSLGQGPEFLIYFQGTGAADDSGLPNDRFFAVRPEGSVSTLKIQRTERGDSAVYLCASSSSDRLNTEAFFGQGTRLTVV.

The CDR3 coding sequence is TGTGCCAGCAGTCCCGCCGGGGGGATTAGCAATCAGCCCCAGCATTTT. This sequence encodes CASSPAGGISNQPQHF. This chain joins TRBV6-2 or TRBV6-3 and TRBJ1-5, with a tentative D call TRBD1 (5 bases). V shed 5 bases and J shed 0 bases, with 14 bases lying between them. Per the germline V gene, CDR1 is MNHEY and CDR2 is SVGEGT. The CDR3 contains 16 residues.

This rearrangement joins TRBV9 to TRBJ2-3; D not certain. Trimming left V 4 bases short and J 2 bases short, with 17 bases between. In germline, CDR1 is SGDLS, CDR2 YYNGEE. This CDR3 has 16 amino acids. In nucleotides, the CDR3 is TGTGCCAGCAGCTTCCGGGCCTCCTTTAACACAGATACGCAGTATTTT. Its translation is CASSFRASFNTDTQYF.

In this sample, this clone turned up a few times. This chain uses TRBV28 with TRBJ2-1; D unclear. V lost 1 base, J lost 9 bases, and 10 bases lay in between. Germline CDR1 and CDR2: MDHEN and SYDVKM. This CDR3 is 13 amino acids long. As DNA, the CDR3 is TGTGCCAGCAGTTTATCGCCATGGGGTGAGCAGTTCTTC. This gives the protein CASSLSPWGEQFF.

The chain is built from TRBV6-5 and TRBJ1-2; tentatively, D is TRBD1 (5 bases). The CDR3 runs 13 residues. Looked up from germline, CDR1 is MNHEY and CDR2 is SVGAGI. The V end lost 7 bases, the J end lost 2 bases, and 11 bases lay between the germline ends. Here the CDR3 reads CASNAGRNYGYTF. The DNA for the CDR3 is TGTGCCAGCAACGCAGGGCGGAACTATGGCTACACCTTC.

The rearrangement joins TRBV19 to TRBJ2-7, with TRBD1 matching 9 bases. V dropped 3 bases and J dropped 9; count of bases not matched to a gene: 9. This CDR3 has 14 residues. Germline-derived CDR1 and CDR2 are LNHDA and SQIVND (reference sequence). CDR3 loop: CASSMDRGVEVQYF. CDR3 bases: TGTGCCAGTAGTATGGACAGGGGTGTAGAGGTGCAGTACTTC.

This chain joins TRBV5-6 and TRBJ2-7, with D tentatively TRBD2 (5 bases). This CDR3 region has 12 residues. V was clipped by 1 base and J by 5 bases, with 7 bases between them. Germline-derived CDR1 and CDR2 are SGHDT and YYEEEE. The CDR3 DNA reads as TGTGCCAGCAGCTTGCCCGGGGACGAGCAGTACTTC. Residues: CASSLPGDEQYF. The whole variable domain, filled in from reference TRBV5-6 and TRBJ2-7, reads DAGVTQSPTHLIKTRGQQVTLRCSPKSGHDTVSWYQQALGQGPQFIFQYYEEEERQRGNFPDRFSGHQFPNYSSELNVNALLLGDSALYLCASSLPGDEQYFGPGTRLTVT.

The chain couples TRBV5-1 to TRBJ1-6; TRBD1 matches 10 bases. CDR1 is SGHRS and CDR2 is YFSETQ in the germline V gene. CDR3 length: 17 residues. V was pared by 3 bases and J by 0 bases, with 3 bases of the junction left unmatched. The chain's CDR3 is CASSSGTGASYNSPLHF. Here the CDR3 DNA reads TGCGCCAGCAGCTCCGGGACAGGGGCCTCCTATAATTCACCCCTCCACTTT.

V usage is TRBV2 and J usage is TRBJ2-3; either TRBD1 or TRBD2 may fit D (5 bases each). In germline, CDR1 is SNHLY, CDR2 FYNNEI. The CDR3 covers 15 residues. The V and J ends lost 4 bases and 3 bases respectively, with 14 bases between them. The CDR3 here is CASSVGTESTDTQYF. In nucleotides, the CDR3 is TGTGCCAGCAGTGTCGGGACGGAGTCGACAGATACGCAGTATTTT.

The rearrangement joins TRBV7-6 to TRBJ2-1, with 11 bases matching TRBD2. This CDR3 is 14 amino acids long. The ends lost 3 bases at V and 10 bases at J; junction bases unmatched: 5. Germline CDR1 and CDR2: SGHVS and FNYEAQ. CDR3 bases: TGTGCCAGCAGCTTCACTAGCGGGAGCTGGGAGCAGTTCTTC. This sequence encodes CASSFTSGSWEQFF.

The chain is built from TRBV2 and TRBJ1-6; 8 bases align to TRBD1. This CDR3 is 13 amino acids long. Germline V lookup: CDR1 SNHLY, CDR2 FYNNEI. With V trimmed by 4 bases and J by 10 bases, 3 bases remained unmatched. CDR3: CASSGTGHSPLHF. The DNA of the CDR3 is TGTGCCAGCAGTGGGACAGGGCACTCACCCCTCCACTTT.

CDR3 in DNA: TGTGCCAGCAGTCTGACAGGGGGATCCTACAATGAGCAGTTCTTC. It codes for CASSLTGGSYNEQFF. This rearrangement joins TRBV3-1 (or the pseudogene TRBV3-2) to TRBJ2-1; 9 positions match TRBD1. Unmatched junction bases numbered 4, after V lost 6 bases and J lost 1 base. The CDR3 spans 15 residues. Germline values: CDR1 LGHDT, CDR2 YNNKEL (reference sequence).

The chain links TRBV6-5 to TRBJ2-7; D call uncertain. Germline-derived CDR1 and CDR2 are MNHEY and SVGAGI. This CDR3 has 14 residues. V was shortened by 4 bases and J by 2 bases, with 12 bases between the two germline ends. The CDR3 protein is CASSLTLTTYEQYF. In DNA, the CDR3 is TGTGCCAGCAGTTTGACTCTTACTACCTACGAGCAGTACTTC.